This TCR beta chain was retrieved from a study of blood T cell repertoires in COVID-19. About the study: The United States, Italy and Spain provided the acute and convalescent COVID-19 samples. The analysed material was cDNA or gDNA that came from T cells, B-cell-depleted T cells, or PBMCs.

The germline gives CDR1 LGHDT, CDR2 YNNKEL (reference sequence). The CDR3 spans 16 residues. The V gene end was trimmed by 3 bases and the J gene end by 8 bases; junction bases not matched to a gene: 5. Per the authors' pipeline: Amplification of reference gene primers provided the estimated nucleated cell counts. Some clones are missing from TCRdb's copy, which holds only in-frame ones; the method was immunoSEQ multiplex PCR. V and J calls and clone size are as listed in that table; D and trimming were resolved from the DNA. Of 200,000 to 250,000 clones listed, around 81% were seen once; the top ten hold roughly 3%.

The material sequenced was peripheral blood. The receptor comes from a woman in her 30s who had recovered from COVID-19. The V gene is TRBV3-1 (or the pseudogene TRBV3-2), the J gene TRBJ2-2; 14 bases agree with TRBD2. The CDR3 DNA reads TGTGCCAGCAGCCATCCAGGACTAGCGGGAGGTGGGGAGCTGTTTTTT. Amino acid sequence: CASSHPGLAGGGELFF.